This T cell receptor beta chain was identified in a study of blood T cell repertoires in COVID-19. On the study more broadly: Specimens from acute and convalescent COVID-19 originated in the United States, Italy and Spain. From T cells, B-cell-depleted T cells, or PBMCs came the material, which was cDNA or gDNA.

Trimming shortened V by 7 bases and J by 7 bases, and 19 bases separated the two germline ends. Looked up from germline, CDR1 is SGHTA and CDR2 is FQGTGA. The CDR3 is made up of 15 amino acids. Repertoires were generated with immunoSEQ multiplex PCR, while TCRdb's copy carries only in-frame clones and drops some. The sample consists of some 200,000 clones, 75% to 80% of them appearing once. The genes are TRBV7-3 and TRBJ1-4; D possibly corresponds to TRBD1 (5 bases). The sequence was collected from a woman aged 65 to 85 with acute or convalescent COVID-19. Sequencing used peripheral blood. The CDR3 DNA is TGTGCCAGCAAACGGACATACAGGATAGCTGAAAAACTGTTTTTT. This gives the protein CASKRTYRIAEKLFF.